This T cell receptor beta chain was documented in a study of T cell repertoires in cytomegalovirus infection. Whole-study context: Recently identified HLA-C-restricted CMV epitopes were among the peptides used. Based on public TCR beta signatures, there were indications of CMV infection and of a matching HLA type. Whole-study results and caveats: Ex vivo responses were dominated by HLA-C-restricted CMV-specific TCR beta clonotypes.

CDR3 length: 15 residues. Looked up from germline, CDR1 is MNHNS and CDR2 is SASEGT. Unmatched junction bases numbered 9, after V lost 6 bases and J lost 7 bases. TCRdb fed the reads into MiXCR, producing one record per CDR3 protein. The repertoire holds hundreds of thousands of distinct CDR3 sequences, with around a third as singletons. The sample holds many counts of this clonotype. What it binds is not known. The TCR comes from a human donor in good health (CMV status not recorded). Some clones in this sample may be carry-over from other donors' samples. The sample was cultured CD8+ T cells from PBMCs, taken from culture after CMV antigen stimulation. The chain combines TRBV6-1 with TRBJ2-1; 10 nucleotides line up with TRBD2. CDR3 residues: CASRLAGGYLNEQFF. In DNA, the CDR3 is TGTGCCAGCAGATTAGCGGGGGGCTATCTGAATGAGCAGTTCTTC.